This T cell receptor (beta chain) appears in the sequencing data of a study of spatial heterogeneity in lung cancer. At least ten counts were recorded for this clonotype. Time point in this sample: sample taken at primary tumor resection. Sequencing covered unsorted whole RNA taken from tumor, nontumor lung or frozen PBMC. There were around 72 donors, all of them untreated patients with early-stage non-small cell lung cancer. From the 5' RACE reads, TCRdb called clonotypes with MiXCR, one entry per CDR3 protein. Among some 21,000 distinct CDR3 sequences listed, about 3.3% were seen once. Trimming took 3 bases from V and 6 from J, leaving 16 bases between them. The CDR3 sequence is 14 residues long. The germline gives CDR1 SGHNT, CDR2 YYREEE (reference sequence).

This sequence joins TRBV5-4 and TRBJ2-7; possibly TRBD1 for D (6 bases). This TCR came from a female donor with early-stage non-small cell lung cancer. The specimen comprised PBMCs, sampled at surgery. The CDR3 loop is CASSSLLTGPEQYF. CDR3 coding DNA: TGTGCCAGCAGCTCATTACTCACAGGGCCCGAGCAGTACTTC.